The clone carrying this TCR beta chain was recorded once. TCRdb keeps only in-frame clones here, not all; method: immunoSEQ multiplex PCR. The table includes some 180,000 clones, about 80% detected once. The source of the sample is a study of blood T cell repertoires in COVID-19. Study-level information: What the recovered Cohort 3 donors had was two negative PCRs, clearance, or symptom resolution.

CDR3 size: 14 residues. The germline V gene encodes CDR1 ENHRY and CDR2 SYGVKD. V was pared by 6 bases and J by 12 bases, with 21 bases between. Participants were aged 18 to 89 years from 24 US areas. Categorization into cohorts depended on clinical history that participants reported. The genes are TRBV10-3 and TRBJ2-1; tentative D call: TRBD2 (5 bases). The receptor comes from a woman aged 70-85 years in a cohort exposed to, infected with or recovered from COVID-19 (not recorded which). Material: PBMCs or T cells enriched from blood (not recorded which). The CDR3 region has the DNA TGTGCCATCAGCTCGGAAGGAGGAACTATAGGGCAGTTCTTC. This translates into CAISSEGGTIGQFF.